The 21 T cell receptor beta chains given below trace back to one sample, sequenced in a study of blood T cell repertoires in COVID-19. TCRdb's table, derived via immunoSEQ multiplex PCR, lists solely in-frame clones and lacks some. The profile shows about 80,000 clones, approximately 80% of them singletons. Material for sequencing was peripheral blood. The receptors come from a woman in her 70s with acute or convalescent COVID-19.

This clone was observed once. This chain joins TRBV11-3 and TRBJ2-7; tentatively, D is TRBD1 (6 bases). V was shortened by 5 bases and J by 2 bases, with 10 bases between the two germline ends. Germline lookup yields CDR1 SGHNT and CDR2 YENEEA. This CDR3 has 13 residues. CDR3: CASSHGQTYEQYF. As DNA, the CDR3 is TGTGCCAGCAGCCATGGACAGACCTACGAGCAGTACTTC.

This clone was seen once. The rearrangement uses TRBV5-1 and TRBJ1-4, with D tentatively TRBD1 (6 bases). Germline V gene sequence: CDR1 SGHRS, CDR2 YFSETQ. The V gene lost 5 bases and the J gene lost 3 bases, with 14 bases spanning the gap. CDR3 length: 15 residues. CDR3 protein: CASRVGTPPNEKLFF. The DNA of the CDR3 is TGCGCCAGCAGAGTGGGGACACCCCCTAATGAAAAACTGTTTTTT. The variable domain in full, with the rest retrieved from reference TRBV5-1 and TRBJ1-4, is KAGVTQTPRYLIKTRGQQVTLSCSPISGHRSVSWYQQTPGQGLQFLFEYFSETQRNKGNFPGRFSGRQFSNSRSEMNVSTLELGDSALYLCASRVGTPPNEKLFFGSGTQLSVL.

The rearrangement joins TRBV29-1 to TRBJ2-3; 7 bases map to TRBD2. Germline CDR1 SQVTM, CDR2 ANQGSEA. After removal of 4 bases from V and 3 bases from J, the junction contained 10 bases not matched to a gene. CDR3 length equals 15 residues. CDR3 bases: TGCAGCGTTGTCCTCCTGGGCGGGAGTACAGATACGCAGTATTTT. Amino acid sequence: CSVVLLGGSTDTQYF.

This clone was found a few times. The CDR3 bases are TGTGCCAGCAGTTGGGCAGAGGGGGCTGGCTACACCTTC. Translation gives CASSWAEGAGYTF. The chain is built from TRBV2 and TRBJ1-2; 7 bases fit TRBD1. Germline V gene sequence: CDR1 SNHLY, CDR2 FYNNEI. The CDR3 spans 13 residues. The trim removed 5 bases at V and 7 bases at J, leaving 7 bases unmatched. Together with reference TRBV2 and TRBJ1-2, the CDR3 gives the full variable domain: EPEVTQTPSHQVTQMGQEVILRCVPISNHLYFYWYRQILGQKVEFLVSFYNNEISEKSEIFDDQFSVERPDGSNFTLKIRSTKLEDSAMYFCASSWAEGAGYTFGSGTRLTVV.

This clone appeared once. The rearrangement joins TRBV30 to TRBJ2-1, with 8 positions matching TRBD2. From germline, CDR1 is GTSNPN and CDR2 SVGIG (reference sequence). After removal of 0 bases from V and 5 bases from J, the junction contained 6 bases not matched to a gene. The CDR3 is 15 residues long. In nucleotides, the CDR3 is TGTGCCTGGAGTGTAGGAGCGGGAGCCAACAATGAGCAGTTCTTC. Translating it yields CAWSVGAGANNEQFF. The full variable domain, in which reference TRBV30 and TRBJ2-1 provide the parts outside the CDR3, is SQTIHQWPATLVQPVGSPLSLECTVEGTSNPNLYWYRQAAGRGLQLLFYSVGIGQISSEVPQNLSASRPQDRQFILSSKKLLLSDSGFYLCAWSVGAGANNEQFFGPGTRLTVL.

This clone has a single count. This chain links TRBV27 with TRBJ1-4; D ambiguous. This CDR3 is built from 15 residues. V was trimmed by 4 bases and J by 4 bases, leaving 13 bases between them. Germline V gene sequence: CDR1 MNHEY, CDR2 SMNVEV (reference sequence). CDR3 in DNA: TGTGCCAGCAGTTCCTCCAGACTTAATAATGAAAAACTGTTTTTT. Translation gives CASSSSRLNNEKLFF. The whole variable domain, remainder taken from reference TRBV27 and TRBJ1-4, is EAQVTQNPRYLITVTGKKLTVTCSQNMNHEYMSWYRQDPGLGLRQIYYSMNVEVTDKGDVPEGYKVSRKEKRNFPLILESPSPNQTSLYFCASSSSRLNNEKLFFGSGTQLSVL.

The chain combines TRBV15 with TRBJ1-1; D is unresolved. V was clipped by 0 bases and J by 11 bases, with 10 bases between them. CDR1 is LNHNV, CDR2 YYDKDF, per germline (reference sequence). This CDR3 is 12 amino acids long. The CDR3 bases are TGTGCCACCAGCAGAGATCGTTCGACTGCTTTCTTT. Translating it yields CATSRDRSTAFF.

This clone was picked up a small number of times. The genes are TRBV6-5 and TRBJ2-3, with 7 bases that match TRBD1. The CDR3 has 14 residues. Germline V CDR1 and CDR2: MNHEY, SVGAGI. The trim removed 8 bases at V and 0 bases at J, leaving 5 bases unmatched. The CDR3 DNA reads as TGTGCCAGCGGCCGGGACAGAAGCACAGATACGCAGTATTTT. Amino acid sequence: CASGRDRSTDTQYF.

V and J are TRBV7-8 and TRBJ2-7; D remains unclear. The CDR3 covers 13 residues. Per germline, CDR1 SGHVS and CDR2 FQNEAQ. V gave up 2 bases and J gave up 0 bases, with 5 bases separating them. CDR3 amino acids: CASSLTYSYEQYF. CDR3 DNA: TGTGCCAGCAGCTTAACCTACTCCTACGAGCAGTACTTC.

CDR3 nucleotide sequence: TGTGCCACCAGCAGGGGAAGACAGTTTGAAGCTTTCTTT. Translated: CATSRGRQFEAFF. The chain employs TRBV15 and TRBJ1-1; TRBD1 is a possible D gene (5 bases). Germline values: CDR1 LNHNV, CDR2 YYDKDF (reference sequence). V lost 3 bases and J lost 7, with 12 bases in between. CDR3 length equals 13 residues.

This sequence joins TRBV30 and TRBJ2-1; D remains ambiguous. V was cut by 3 bases and J by 4 bases, with 7 bases left in between. Germline CDR1 reads GTSNPN; CDR2 reads SVGIG (reference sequence). The CDR3 spans 12 residues. The DNA of the CDR3 is TGTGCCTGGAGAACAGATTACAATGAGCAGTTCTTC. Residues: CAWRTDYNEQFF.

This clone was recorded once. The rearrangement uses TRBV4-2 and TRBJ1-6; tentatively, D is TRBD1 (6 bases). CDR1 and CDR2 from the germline V gene are LGHNA and YNFKEQ. The V end was cut by 2 bases, the J end by 9 bases, with 14 bases between. This CDR3 spans 15 amino acids. The DNA of the CDR3 is TGTGCCAGCAGCCAACAGACAGGTTTAGGTTCACCCCTCCACTTT. Its protein product is CASSQQTGLGSPLHF.

The gene calls are TRBV9 and TRBJ1-1; 8 bases are shared with TRBD1. Germline CDR1 and CDR2: SGDLS and YYNGEE. CDR3 length: 15 residues. The J segment lost 4 bases and the V segment lost 5 bases, leaving 10 bases of the junction unmatched. The DNA for the CDR3 is TGTGCCAGCAGTTTTTCAGGGGGCCCAGGCACTGAAGCTTTCTTT. It encodes CASSFSGGPGTEAFF.

The CDR3 DNA reads as TGTGCCAGCAGCCGACCTAGGGAGACCCAGTACTTC. It specifies CASSRPRETQYF. This rearrangement joins TRBV7-8 to TRBJ2-5, with unresolved D. This CDR3 has 12 amino acids. In germline, CDR1 is SGHVS, CDR2 FQNEAQ. The V gene lost 5 bases and the J gene lost 5 bases, with 9 bases spanning the gap.

CDR3 sequence reads: CASSLGTGDTGELFF. In DNA, the CDR3 is TGTGCCAGCAGCTTAGGGACAGGGGACACCGGGGAGCTGTTTTTT. V and J are TRBV11-1 and TRBJ2-2; 9 nucleotides match TRBD1. V shed 1 base, J shed 3 bases, and the junction held 0 bases outside the gene matches. The CDR3 loop spans 15 amino acids. Germline V lookup: CDR1 SGHAT, CDR2 FQDESV (reference sequence).

The chain joins TRBV19 to TRBJ1-1; D ambiguous. This CDR3 is 13 amino acids long. V gave up 8 bases and J gave up 0 bases, with 10 bases separating them. The germline V gene has CDR1 LNHDA and CDR2 SQIVND (reference sequence). The CDR3 DNA follows: TGTGCCAGTCGAGCGAACATGAACACTGAAGCTTTCTTT. Protein: CASRANMNTEAFF.

The genes are TRBV6-2 or TRBV6-3 and TRBJ2-1; TRBD2 aligns across 13 bases. This CDR3 is built from 17 residues. Germline values: CDR1 MNHEY, CDR2 SVGEGT. V gave up 6 bases and J gave up 1 base; unmatched junction bases: 6. The CDR3 nucleotides read TGTGCCAGCAGCGACCAGGGACTAGCGGGGTCCTACAATGAGCAGTTCTTC. It codes for CASSDQGLAGSYNEQFF.

The rearrangement links TRBV4-2 to TRBJ2-2; tentative D call: TRBD2 (5 bases). Germline V gene data show CDR1 as LGHNA and CDR2 as YNFKEQ. The CDR3 extends over 16 amino acids. With 0 bases removed from V and 0 bases from J, the gap between germline ends came to 8 bases. Here the CDR3 reads CASSQDPGTNTGELFF. The DNA for the CDR3 is TGTGCCAGCAGCCAAGATCCGGGGACGAACACCGGGGAGCTGTTTTTT.

The CDR3 region is CASSRTGEGYTF. The CDR3 nucleotides read TGTGCCAGCAGCCGGACAGGGGAGGGCTACACCTTC. The chain combines TRBV12-3 or TRBV12-4 with TRBJ1-2; 9 nucleotides line up with TRBD1. The CDR3 extends over 12 amino acids. Trimming took 6 bases from V and 8 from J; bases not matched to a gene: 4.

V is TRBV21-1 and J is TRBJ1-5. TRBV21-1 is listed as a pseudogene. The CDR3 contains 16 residues. CDR3 sequence: CASSSSTGVKNQPQHF. The DNA of the CDR3 is TGTGCCAGCAGCAGCAGCACGGGAGTGAAAAATCAGCCCCAGCATTTT.

The DNA for the CDR3 is TGCGCCAGCAGCCACCCTAGCGGTCCTAGCACAGATACGCAGTATTTT. It encodes CASSHPSGPSTDTQYF. The gene calls are TRBV4-1 and TRBJ2-3, with 7 bases matching TRBD2. The CDR3 runs 16 residues. From germline, CDR1 is MGHRA and CDR2 YSYEKL. After removal of 3 bases from V and 0 bases from J, the junction contained 6 bases not matched to a gene.